Each of the 16 T cell receptor beta chains below was sequenced from the same sample in a study of cytomegalovirus exposure and HLA in healthy donors. PCR used 60 Vbeta primers and 13 Jbeta primers. Here immunoSEQ multiplex PCR was the method, and the copy in TCRdb shows in-frame clones only, minus some. The sample consists of 150,000 or so clones, about 85% of them appearing once. The sequenced material came from PBMCs. The receptors derive from a man between 45 and 60 years old in good health and CMV-seropositive.

The V gene is TRBV6-5, the J gene TRBJ2-1, with a weak D call TRBD1 (6 bases). Per germline, CDR1 MNHEY and CDR2 SVGAGI. The CDR3 covers 12 residues. With 10 bases removed from V and 6 bases from J, the gap between germline ends came to 13 bases. The CDR3 here is CATGQGFNEQFF. The CDR3 bases are TGTGCCACCGGGCAGGGGTTCAATGAGCAGTTCTTC.

The rearrangement joins TRBV5-4 to TRBJ1-3; 7 positions agree with TRBD1. This CDR3 contains 16 residues. Germline V lookup: CDR1 SGHNT, CDR2 YYREEE (reference sequence). Trimming at V came to 4 bases and at J to 0 bases, leaving 7 bases not matched to a gene. The CDR3: CASSPGQESSGNTIYF. The CDR3, as DNA: TGTGCCAGCAGCCCCGGACAGGAGAGCTCTGGAAACACCATATATTTT. The full variable domain, with the rest looked up from reference TRBV5-4 and TRBJ1-3, is ETGVTQSPTHLIKTRGQQVTLRCSSQSGHNTVSWYQQALGQGPQFIFQYYREEENGRGNFPPRFSGLQFPNYSSELNVNALELDDSALYLCASSPGQESSGNTIYFGEGSWLTVV.

The chain joins TRBV2 to TRBJ1-5; 10 bases are shared with TRBD1. Germline assignment: CDR1 SNHLY and CDR2 FYNNEI. V trimming: 6 bases; J trimming: 4 bases; junction bases outside the gene matches: 3. The CDR3 consists of 14 residues. Here the CDR3 reads CASSGTGENQPQHF. The CDR3 DNA reads TGTGCCAGCAGCGGGACAGGGGAAAATCAGCCCCAGCATTTT.

The chain carries TRBV5-1 and TRBJ2-7, with D perhaps matching TRBD1 (5 bases). This CDR3 spans 18 amino acids. Per the germline V gene, CDR1 is SGHRS and CDR2 is YFSETQ. The ends were cut back, 0 bases at V and 6 bases at J, with 25 bases in the middle. Here the CDR3 DNA reads TGCGCCAGCAGCTTGGGACCCTTGGGGCCCGAGTCAGTGGTCGAGCAGTACTTC. It codes for CASSLGPLGPESVVEQYF.

The V and J genes are TRBV2 and TRBJ1-2; TRBD1 matches 8 bases. CDR1 SNHLY and CDR2 FYNNEI come from the germline V gene. The CDR3 length is 14 residues. The ends lost 2 bases at V and 5 bases at J; junction bases unmatched: 4. CDR3 residues: CASSETRGLYGYTF. The DNA for the CDR3 is TGTGCCAGCAGTGAAACCAGGGGGCTTTATGGCTACACCTTC.

The chain recombines TRBV5-4 with TRBJ2-2; 13 bases align to TRBD2. Germline-derived CDR1 and CDR2 are SGHNT and YYREEE (reference sequence). The CDR3 length is 16 residues. Trimming at V came to 6 bases and at J to 4 bases, leaving 6 bases not matched to a gene. The CDR3 DNA sequence: TGTGCCAGCAACGAAGGGACTAGCGGGGTCACCGGGGAGCTGTTTTTT. This sequence encodes CASNEGTSGVTGELFF.

The chain uses TRBV7-2 and TRBJ2-5; 7 bases are a match to TRBD1. CDR3 length: 13 residues. J gave up 2 bases and V 5 bases, and 2 bases lay outside the gene matches. Looked up from germline, CDR1 is SGHTA and CDR2 is FQGNSA. The CDR3 protein is CASSRDSQETQYF. CDR3 nucleotide sequence: TGTGCCAGCAGCCGGGACAGTCAAGAGACCCAGTACTTC.

This chain uses TRBV4-3 with TRBJ2-7; the D gene is possibly TRBD1 (6 bases). Germline CDR1 is LGHNA and CDR2 is YSLEER. V dropped 0 bases and J dropped 3 bases, with 15 bases sitting between them. The CDR3 is 16 residues long. CDR3 loop: CASSQDLPGESYEQYF. The CDR3 nucleotides are TGCGCCAGCAGCCAAGATCTTCCAGGGGAAAGCTACGAGCAGTACTTC.

The table lists this clone with many counts. The V call is TRBV2, the J call TRBJ1-2; D gene unclear. This CDR3 has 12 amino acids. Germline CDR1 and CDR2: SNHLY and FYNNEI. V was clipped by 2 bases and J by 8 bases, with 9 bases between them. The CDR3 nucleotides are TGTGCCAGCAGTGAAAGAGCGTCCGGCTACACCTTC. The encoded protein is CASSERASGYTF.

This clone was seen just once. This chain joins TRBV28 and TRBJ1-1; the D gene is possibly TRBD1 (6 bases). Germline assignment: CDR1 MDHEN and CDR2 SYDVKM. The V gene lost 5 bases and the J gene lost 0 bases, with 13 bases spanning the gap. CDR3 length equals 15 residues. Here the CDR3 DNA reads TGTGCCAGCAGTCTGAGGGGGGGGGTGAACACTGAAGCTTTCTTT. Its translation: CASSLRGGVNTEAFF.

The chain combines TRBV29-1 with TRBJ2-3; 8 bases line up with TRBD2. The CDR3 sequence is 13 residues long. Germline CDR1 and CDR2: SQVTM and ANQGSEA. The ends lost 1 base at V and 6 bases at J; junction bases unmatched: 3. CDR3 region: CSVEVASGDTQYF. The CDR3 bases are TGCAGCGTTGAAGTAGCTAGCGGGGATACGCAGTATTTT.

In its sample, this clone was seen once. The chain couples TRBV13 to TRBJ2-7, with D perhaps matching TRBD2 (6 bases). Trimming took off 4 bases at V and 1 base at J, with 14 bases between the two ends. This CDR3 spans 15 amino acids. Germline CDR1 and CDR2: PRHDT and FYEKMQ (reference sequence). CDR3: CASSSRTGLSYEQYF. DNA of the CDR3: TGTGCCAGCAGCTCTCGCACAGGACTATCCTACGAGCAGTACTTC. The whole variable domain, remainder taken from reference TRBV13 and TRBJ2-7, is AAGVIQSPRHLIKEKRETATLKCYPIPRHDTVYWYQQGPGQDPQFLISFYEKMQSDKGSIPDRFSAQQFSDYHSELNMSSLELGDSALYFCASSSRTGLSYEQYFGPGTRLTVT.

This sequence joins TRBV7-9 and TRBJ1-1; no definite D call. Germline CDR1 SEHNR, CDR2 FQNEAQ (reference sequence). The germline V and J ends were trimmed by 0 bases and 1 base, with 9 bases remaining between them. The CDR3 loop spans 15 amino acids. CDR3 sequence: CASSLAGGTNTEAFF. CDR3 in DNA: TGTGCCAGCAGCTTAGCGGGAGGTACGAACACTGAAGCTTTCTTT.

J is TRBJ2-3 and V is TRBV13, with D possibly matching TRBD2 (7 bases). This CDR3 is built from 15 residues. The germline gives CDR1 PRHDT, CDR2 FYEKMQ (reference sequence). Between the trimmed V and J ends, which lost 3 bases and 5 bases, there was a span of 15 bases. The DNA for the CDR3 is TGTGCCAGCAGCTTCGGGGGGCGCGGGAAAGATACGCAGTATTTT. It codes for CASSFGGRGKDTQYF.

This clone is a singleton in its sample. V is TRBV11-1 and J is TRBJ1-6, with 7 bases fitting TRBD1. Germline V lookup: CDR1 SGHAT, CDR2 FQDESV (reference sequence). The CDR3 has 18 amino acids. Trimming cost V 5 bases and J 0 bases; bases outside gene matches: 10. CDR3 in amino acids: CASSARTTGSSYNSPLHF. DNA of the CDR3: TGTGCCAGCAGCGCCCGGACGACAGGGAGCTCCTATAATTCACCCCTCCACTTT.

This chain connects TRBV11-1 to TRBJ2-5; TRBD1 aligns across 9 bases. Germline values: CDR1 SGHAT, CDR2 FQDESV (reference sequence). The V segment lost 4 bases and the J segment 7 bases; nucleotides outside the gene matches: 7. The CDR3 extends over 14 amino acids. The CDR3 region is CASSSGTGRGTQYF. CDR3 nucleotides: TGTGCCAGCAGCTCCGGGACAGGGCGCGGGACCCAGTACTTC.